Listed here are 23 T cell receptor beta chains from one sample, sequenced in a study of blood T cell repertoires in COVID-19. Measured with immunoSEQ multiplex PCR; TCRdb has only the in-frame clones, and not every one. The table lists 310,000 or so clones, roughly 88% of them singletons. What was sequenced was peripheral blood. These receptor sequences come from a woman aged 50 to 60 with active or convalescent COVID-19.

The rearrangement links TRBV24-1 to TRBJ2-2; 7 bases line up with TRBD2. The germline V gene encodes CDR1 KGHDR and CDR2 SFDVKD. CDR3 length: 16 residues. Trimming at V came to 1 base and at J to 4 bases, leaving 5 bases not matched to a gene. The CDR3 loop is CATSDFSPGGTGELFF. The DNA of the CDR3 is TGTGCCACCAGTGATTTCTCCCCGGGGGGCACCGGGGAGCTGTTTTTT.

V is TRBV18 and J is TRBJ2-7; D not resolved. V lost 6 bases and J 6 bases, leaving 18 bases between the germline ends. This CDR3 has 14 amino acids. Germline V gene data show CDR1 as KGHSH and CDR2 as LQKENI. The CDR3 is CASSPPLGSPEQYF. CDR3 bases: TGTGCCAGCTCGCCCCCTCTAGGCAGTCCCGAGCAGTACTTC. The variable domain in full, completed from reference TRBV18 and TRBJ2-7, reads NAGVMQNPRHLVRRRGQEARLRCSPMKGHSHVYWYRQLPEEGLKFMVYLQKENIIDESGMPKERFSAEFPKEGPSILRIQQVVRGDSAAYFCASSPPLGSPEQYFGPGTRLTVT.

The rearrangement joins TRBV29-1 to TRBJ2-1, with 8 bases identical to TRBD1. Germline-derived CDR1 and CDR2 are SQVTM and ANQGSEA. Unmatched junction bases numbered 8, after V lost 7 bases and J lost 0 bases. The CDR3 contains 15 residues. The CDR3 bases are TGCAGCGCTACTAACAGGGGGAGCTCCTACAATGAGCAGTTCTTC. The encoded protein is CSATNRGSSYNEQFF.

The V and J genes are TRBV25-1 and TRBJ2-2; D is perhaps TRBD2 (6 bases). Trimming removed 2 bases at V and 1 base at J, with 8 bases between. The CDR3 length is 15 residues. The germline V gene encodes CDR1 MGHDK and CDR2 SYGVNS. The CDR3 region is CASSEVGGNTGELFF. CDR3 nucleotides: TGTGCCAGCAGTGAAGTCGGGGGGAACACCGGGGAGCTGTTTTTT.

The V and J genes are TRBV5-1 and TRBJ1-1; D is uncertain. Deletions cut 0 bases from V and 1 base from J, with 7 bases between. CDR3 length: 14 residues. In germline, CDR1 is SGHRS, CDR2 YFSETQ. The CDR3 coding sequence is TGCGCCAGCAGCTTGGGGCAGTCGAACACTGAAGCTTTCTTT. Amino acid sequence: CASSLGQSNTEAFF.

V is TRBV6-5 and J is TRBJ1-2; D not resolved. With 0 bases removed from V and 4 bases from J, the gap between germline ends came to 12 bases. The CDR3 spans 15 residues. CDR1 and CDR2 (germline): MNHEY, SVGAGI. The CDR3 loop reads CASSYSRRRIYGYTF. DNA of the CDR3: TGTGCCAGCAGTTACTCGAGGCGGAGAATCTATGGCTACACCTTC.

This clone was detected once. The chain has TRBV10-3 and TRBJ1-2; possibly TRBD1 for D (5 bases). V was pared by 0 bases and J by 3 bases, with 14 bases between. The CDR3 is 16 residues long. Germline CDR1 ENHRY, CDR2 SYGVKD. CDR3 in amino acids: CAISESPGRAHYGYTF. The CDR3 DNA follows: TGTGCCATCAGTGAGTCACCGGGCAGGGCCCACTATGGCTACACCTTC.

Worth noting for this clone: The CDR3 end shows no conserved phenylalanine or tryptophan, and so a read error is likely. No DNA is shown, since the ends of the CDR3 on it are uncertain; the CDR3 is the one TCRdb lists. The rearrangement links TRBV19 to TRBJ1-2; the table gives TRBD1 as D, unverified against the DNA. Germline V gives CDR1 LNHDA, CDR2 SQIVND (reference sequence). Including both end residues, the CDR3 is 8 amino acids long. The CDR3 reads CLEFGTGP.

The chain combines TRBV27 with TRBJ2-7, with TRBD2 matching 11 bases. This CDR3 spans 14 amino acids. Germline V gene lookup returns CDR1 MNHEY and CDR2 SMNVEV (reference sequence). V lost 6 bases, J lost 4 bases, and 5 bases stayed unmatched. The CDR3 DNA sequence: TGTGCCAGCAGGTTAGCGGGAGGGAAATACGAGCAGTACTTC. Its protein is CASRLAGGKYEQYF.

The V call is TRBV11-1, the J call TRBJ1-2, with D perhaps matching TRBD1 (6 bases). This CDR3 has 15 amino acids. Germline V CDR1 and CDR2: SGHAT, FQDESV (reference sequence). The V and J ends lost 2 bases and 10 bases respectively, with 20 bases between them. CDR3 sequence: CASSLSPGVPSSYTF. CDR3 bases: TGTGCCAGCAGCTTATCTCCAGGGGTCCCTAGCTCCTACACCTTC. Variable domain in full (rest from reference TRBV11-1 and TRBJ1-2): EAEVAQSPRYKITEKSQAVAFWCDPISGHATLYWYRQILGQGPELLVQFQDESVVDDSQLPKDRFSAERLKGVDSTLKIQPAELGDSAMYLCASSLSPGVPSSYTFGSGTRLTVV.

CDR3 nucleotides: TGTGCCAGCAGTTCGGACAGGGAAAAGAGGTACAATGAGCAGTTCTTC. Protein product: CASSSDREKRYNEQFF. The chain uses TRBV28 and TRBJ2-1, with 8 bases that match TRBD1. J gave up 4 bases and V 4 bases, and 9 bases lay outside the gene matches. The germline gives CDR1 MDHEN, CDR2 SYDVKM. The CDR3 contains 16 residues.

This clone has only one observation. The gene calls are TRBV6-6 and TRBJ1-1; 8 bases are a match to TRBD1. The CDR3 contains 13 residues. Losses at the gene ends were 8 bases for V and 0 bases for J; bases not matched to a gene: 2. Germline V gives CDR1 MNHNY, CDR2 SVGAGI (reference sequence). The CDR3 coding sequence is TGTGCCAGCGGGGACAGGCTGAACACTGAAGCTTTCTTT. Its translation is CASGDRLNTEAFF.

V gene TRBV19 combines with J gene TRBJ1-5; no clear D gene. Germline assignment: CDR1 LNHDA and CDR2 SQIVND (reference sequence). V lost 3 bases to trimming and J lost 4 bases, with 7 bases between them. CDR3 length equals 13 residues. The CDR3 DNA is TGTGCCAGTAGTATTGACTGGAATCAGCCCCAGCATTTT. Protein: CASSIDWNQPQHF. The full variable domain, rest sourced from reference TRBV19 and TRBJ1-5, is DGGITQSPKYLFRKEGQNVTLSCEQNLNHDAMYWYRQDPGQGLRLIYYSQIVNDFQKGDIAEGYSVSREKKESFPLTVTSAQKNPTAFYLCASSIDWNQPQHFGDGTRLSIL.

This chain's CDR3 is CAWSVRGDPGKLFF. In DNA form, the CDR3 reads TGTGCCTGGAGTGTACGGGGGGACCCCGGAAAACTGTTTTTT. J is TRBJ1-4 and V is TRBV30, with D tentatively TRBD1 (5 bases). Germline assignment: CDR1 GTSNPN and CDR2 SVGIG (reference sequence). The CDR3 totals 14 residues. The ends were cut back, 0 bases at V and 10 bases at J, with 15 bases in the middle.

This rearrangement joins TRBV9 to TRBJ2-1, with no clear D. Germline values: CDR1 SGDLS, CDR2 YYNGEE. Trimming stripped 0 bases from V and 10 bases from J, with 17 bases between. The CDR3 runs 15 residues. In DNA form, the CDR3 reads TGTGCCAGCAGCGTAGCTCCCACTGAGCGACGGGAGCAGTTCTTC. Translating it yields CASSVAPTERREQFF.

The J gene is TRBJ2-2, the V gene TRBV30, with D possibly being TRBD2 (6 bases). This CDR3 is built from 15 residues. V was shortened by 2 bases and J by 5 bases, with 15 bases between the two germline ends. Germline V gene lookup returns CDR1 GTSNPN and CDR2 SVGIG (reference sequence). The CDR3 region is CAWSNSGTLTGELFF. CDR3 DNA sequence: TGTGCCTGGAGTAATTCAGGGACTCTTACCGGGGAGCTGTTTTTT.

V usage is TRBV30 and J usage is TRBJ1-1; the D gene is possibly TRBD1 (6 bases). The CDR3 runs to 14 residues. V lost 0 bases to trimming and J lost 7 bases, with 15 bases between them. Germline CDR1 and CDR2: GTSNPN and SVGIG (reference sequence). The CDR3 DNA is TGTGCCTGGAGTGTAATAGGGGGTAGTGGTGAAGCTTTCTTT. Residues: CAWSVIGGSGEAFF.

The rearrangement uses TRBV5-1 and TRBJ1-3, with no clear D. The CDR3 has 14 residues. Germline CDR1 and CDR2: SGHRS and YFSETQ. Trimming removed 0 bases at V and 1 base at J, with 5 bases between. Written as DNA, the CDR3 is TGCGCCAGCAGCTTGGCCCCGTCTGGAAACACCATATATTTT. This codes for CASSLAPSGNTIYF.

This rearrangement joins TRBV4-1 to TRBJ2-1; D is perhaps TRBD2 (7 bases). The CDR3 is made up of 13 amino acids. In germline, CDR1 is MGHRA, CDR2 YSYEKL. The V and J ends lost 0 bases and 14 bases respectively, with 14 bases between them. In nucleotides, the CDR3 is TGCGCCAGCAGCCAAGATGAGGGGGGGAGTAAGTTCTTC. It codes for CASSQDEGGSKFF.

The chain joins TRBV29-1 to TRBJ1-3; D is possibly TRBD1 (6 bases). CDR3 length equals 15 residues. The V and J ends lost 2 bases and 0 bases respectively, with 11 bases between them. Germline-derived CDR1 and CDR2 are SQVTM and ANQGSEA. This CDR3 is CSVESTGGSGNTIYF. Here the CDR3 DNA reads TGCAGCGTTGAATCGACAGGCGGCTCTGGAAACACCATATATTTT.

This clone was observed a single time. V gene TRBV7-2 combines with J gene TRBJ2-1, with 8 bases matching TRBD2. The CDR3 is made up of 14 amino acids. V was clipped by 7 bases and J by 8 bases; unmatched bases: 10. Looked up from germline, CDR1 is SGHTA and CDR2 is FQGNSA. The CDR3 loop is CASTYVLAGYEQFF. The CDR3 coding sequence is TGTGCCAGCACCTACGTGTTAGCGGGGTATGAGCAGTTCTTC. Looking up the rest from reference TRBV7-2 and TRBJ2-1 gives the full variable domain: GAGVSQSPSNKVTEKGKDVELRCDPISGHTALYWYRQSLGQGLEFLIYFQGNSAPDKSGLPSDRFSAERTGGSVSTLTIQRTQQEDSAVYLCASTYVLAGYEQFFGPGTRLTVL.

The chain combines TRBV5-4 with TRBJ1-2; D is undetermined. This CDR3 has 14 amino acids. The V and J ends lost 2 bases and 5 bases respectively, with 13 bases between them. CDR1 and CDR2 from the germline V gene are SGHNT and YYREEE (reference sequence). In DNA form, the CDR3 reads TGTGCCAGCAGCTTTGTTCAGAACCAATATGGCTACACCTTC. Residues: CASSFVQNQYGYTF.

This clone was detected once. This chain joins TRBV7-9 and TRBJ1-4; 7 positions match TRBD1. Germline-derived CDR1 and CDR2 are SEHNR and FQNEAQ (reference sequence). V was pared by 2 bases and J by 0 bases, with 6 bases of the junction left unmatched. The CDR3 has 17 residues. In nucleotides, the CDR3 is TGTGCCAGCAGCTTATTAACAGGGGAGTCAACTAATGAAAAACTGTTTTTT. Its translation: CASSLLTGESTNEKLFF.